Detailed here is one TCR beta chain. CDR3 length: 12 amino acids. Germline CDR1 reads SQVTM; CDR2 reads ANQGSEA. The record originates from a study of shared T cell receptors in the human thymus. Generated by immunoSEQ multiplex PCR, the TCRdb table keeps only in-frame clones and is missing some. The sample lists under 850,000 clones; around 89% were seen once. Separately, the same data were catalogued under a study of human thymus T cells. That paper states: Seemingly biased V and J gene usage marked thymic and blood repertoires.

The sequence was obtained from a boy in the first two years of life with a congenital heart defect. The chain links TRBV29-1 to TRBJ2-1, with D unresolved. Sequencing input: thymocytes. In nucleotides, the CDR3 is TGCAGTTCATTACTCGCCTACAATGAGCAGTTCTTC. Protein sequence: CSSLLAYNEQFF.